This TCR beta chain was captured by sequencing in a study of blood T cell repertoires in COVID-19. About the research overall: T cells, B-cell-depleted T cells, or PBMCs supplied cDNA or gDNA.

It was during active infection that Seattle patients were enrolled and then longitudinally followed. Clones were read by immunoSEQ multiplex PCR, and TCRdb kept only the in-frame ones, dropping some. Of about 350,000 clones listed, approximately 86% are singletons. The CDR3 has 15 residues. Losses at the gene ends were 5 bases for V and 2 bases for J; bases not matched to a gene: 7. Germline V gives CDR1 KGHSH, CDR2 LQKENI. The chain carries TRBV18 and TRBJ2-5, with 8 nucleotides matching TRBD1. The sequenced sample consisted of peripheral blood. The sequence was collected from a man between 25 and 39 years old with COVID-19, enrolled during active disease. CDR3 sequence: CASSSTRGHQETQYF. The CDR3 region has the DNA TGTGCCAGCTCATCTACCAGGGGGCATCAAGAGACCCAGTACTTC.